The entry below gives a single T cell receptor beta chain sequence along with its context. Its antigen is unidentified. Time point described: newly diagnosed GD, antithyroid drugs for less than 3 months. The TCR library was made from RNA extracted from PBMCs. These data originate in a study of regulatory T cells in long-lasting Graves disease. Trimming shortened V by 0 bases and J by 3 bases, and 21 bases separated the two germline ends. The V gene's germline CDR1 is LGHNA and CDR2 YNFKEQ. The CDR3 has 18 amino acids. HTBI primers from iRepertoire and Arm-PCR of CDR3 regions yielded the TCR beta libraries. Authors' processing steps: Across samples, 55 to 75 TRBV and some 14 TRBJ segments were found. In TCRdb, the multiplex PCR reads were re-called with MiXCR into one record per CDR3 protein. For this entry, the V and J calls and clone size follow TCRdb and not the study's own pipeline. The repertoire consists of 350,000 to 450,000 distinct CDR3 sequences, with about 15% occurring once and the leading ten covering 7.8%.

Findings of the study overall: Preferential use of TRBV28, TRBJ1-2 and TRBJ2-5 was seen in persistent disease.

These same records also appear under a second study, on T cells in Graves' hyperthyroidism and ophthalmopathy. That investigation notes: It was a median around 6 months before onset that the model predicted ophthalmopathy.

Sample: peripheral blood mononuclear cells (PBMCs), taken at new diagnosis, from a patient treated with antithyroid drugs. The sequence was obtained from a middle-aged woman with Graves disease. J is TRBJ2-7 and V is TRBV4-2; the D is unclear. CDR3 sequence: CASSQDLVTAGGYYEQYF. DNA for the CDR3: TGTGCCAGCAGCCAAGATTTGGTGACTGCCGGTGGGTACTACGAGCAGTACTTC.